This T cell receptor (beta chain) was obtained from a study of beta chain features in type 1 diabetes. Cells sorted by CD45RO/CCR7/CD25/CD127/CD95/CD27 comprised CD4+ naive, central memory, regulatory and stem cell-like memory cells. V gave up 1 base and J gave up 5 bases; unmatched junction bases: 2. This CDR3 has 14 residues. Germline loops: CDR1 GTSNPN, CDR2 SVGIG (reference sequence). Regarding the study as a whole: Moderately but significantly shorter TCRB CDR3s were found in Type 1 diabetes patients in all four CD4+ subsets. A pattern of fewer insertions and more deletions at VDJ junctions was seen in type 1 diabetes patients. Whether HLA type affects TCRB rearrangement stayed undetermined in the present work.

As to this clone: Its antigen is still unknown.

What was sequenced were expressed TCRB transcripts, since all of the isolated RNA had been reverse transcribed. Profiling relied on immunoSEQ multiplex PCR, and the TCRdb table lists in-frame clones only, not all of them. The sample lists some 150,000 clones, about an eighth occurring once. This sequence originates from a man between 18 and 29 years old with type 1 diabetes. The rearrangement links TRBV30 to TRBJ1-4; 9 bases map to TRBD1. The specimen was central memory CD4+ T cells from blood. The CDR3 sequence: CAWSGGTGNEKLFF. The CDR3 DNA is TGTGCCTGGAGTGGGGGGACAGGGAATGAAAAACTGTTTTTT. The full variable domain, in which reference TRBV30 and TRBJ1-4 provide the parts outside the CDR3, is SQTIHQWPATLVQPVGSPLSLECTVEGTSNPNLYWYRQAAGRGLQLLFYSVGIGQISSEVPQNLSASRPQDRQFILSSKKLLLSDSGFYLCAWSGGTGNEKLFFGSGTQLSVL.